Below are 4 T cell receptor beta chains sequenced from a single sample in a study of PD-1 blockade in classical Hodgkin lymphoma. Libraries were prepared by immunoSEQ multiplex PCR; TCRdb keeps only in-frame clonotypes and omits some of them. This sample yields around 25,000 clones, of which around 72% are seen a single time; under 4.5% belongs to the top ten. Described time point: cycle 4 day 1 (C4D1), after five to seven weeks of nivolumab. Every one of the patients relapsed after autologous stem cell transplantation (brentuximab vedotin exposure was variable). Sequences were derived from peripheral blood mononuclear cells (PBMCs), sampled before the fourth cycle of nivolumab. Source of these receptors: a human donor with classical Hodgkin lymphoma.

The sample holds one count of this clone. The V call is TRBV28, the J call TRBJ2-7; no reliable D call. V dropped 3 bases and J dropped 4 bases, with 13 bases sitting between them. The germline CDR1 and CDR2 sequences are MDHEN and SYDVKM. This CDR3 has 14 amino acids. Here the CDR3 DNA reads TGTGCCAGCAGTTTTAGGGCTGTTTCGTACGAGCAGTACTTC. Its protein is CASSFRAVSYEQYF.

CDR3 residues: CASSSTERLQGGPYEQYF. Here the CDR3 DNA reads TGTGCCAGCAGCTCCACCGAACGACTACAGGGCGGCCCCTACGAGCAGTACTTC. This chain links TRBV13 with TRBJ2-5, with D possibly being TRBD1 (6 bases). With the DNA end fitting TRBJ2-7 better, the J assignment may be wrong. The CDR3 extends over 18 amino acids. Germline V gene data show CDR1 as PRHDT and CDR2 as FYEKMQ (reference sequence).

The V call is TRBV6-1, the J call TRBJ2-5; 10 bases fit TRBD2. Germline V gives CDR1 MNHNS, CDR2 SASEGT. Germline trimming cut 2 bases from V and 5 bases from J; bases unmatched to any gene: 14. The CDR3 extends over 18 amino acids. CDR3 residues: CASSENLGLAGVKETQYF. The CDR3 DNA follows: TGTGCCAGCAGTGAAAACTTAGGGCTAGCGGGAGTCAAGGAGACCCAGTACTTC.

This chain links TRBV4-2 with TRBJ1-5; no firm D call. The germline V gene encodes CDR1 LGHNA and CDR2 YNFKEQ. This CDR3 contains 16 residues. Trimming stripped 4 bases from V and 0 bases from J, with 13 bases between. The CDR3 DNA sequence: TGTGCCAGCAGCCGGGGTGGACCTTATAGCAATCAGCCCCAGCATTTT. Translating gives CASSRGGPYSNQPQHF.